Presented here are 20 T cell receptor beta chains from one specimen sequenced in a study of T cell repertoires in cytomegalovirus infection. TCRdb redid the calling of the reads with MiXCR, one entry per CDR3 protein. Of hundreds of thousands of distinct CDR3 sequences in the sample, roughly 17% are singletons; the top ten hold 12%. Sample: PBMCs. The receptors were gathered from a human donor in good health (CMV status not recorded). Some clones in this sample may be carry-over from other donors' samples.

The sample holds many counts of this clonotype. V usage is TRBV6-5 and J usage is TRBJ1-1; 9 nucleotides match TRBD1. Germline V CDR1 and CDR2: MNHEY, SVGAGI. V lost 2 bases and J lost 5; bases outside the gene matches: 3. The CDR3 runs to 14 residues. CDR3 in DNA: TGTGCCAGCAGTTACACGGACAGGGGTACTGAAGCTTTCTTT. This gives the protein CASSYTDRGTEAFF.

The CDR3 protein is CASSQDGLRTGYSPLHF. The CDR3 DNA reads TGCGCCAGCAGCCAAGATGGTCTCCGGACGGGATATTCACCCCTCCACTTT. The chain joins TRBV4-1 to TRBJ1-6; D unclear. Germline loops: CDR1 MGHRA, CDR2 YSYEKL. Trimming removed 0 bases from V and 8 bases from J, with 17 bases in between. The CDR3 sequence is 17 residues long.

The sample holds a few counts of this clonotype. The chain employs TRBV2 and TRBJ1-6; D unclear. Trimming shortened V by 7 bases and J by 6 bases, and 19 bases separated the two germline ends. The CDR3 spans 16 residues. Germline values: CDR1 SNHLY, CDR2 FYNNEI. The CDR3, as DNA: TGTGCCAGCACTGACGGATTGGGCCGGTTTAATTCACCCCTCCACTTT. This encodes CASTDGLGRFNSPLHF.

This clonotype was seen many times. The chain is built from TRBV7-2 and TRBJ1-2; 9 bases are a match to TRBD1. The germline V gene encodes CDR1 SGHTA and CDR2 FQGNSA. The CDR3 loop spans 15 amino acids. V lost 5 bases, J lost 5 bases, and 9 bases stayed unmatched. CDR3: CASSIRDRDGYGYTF. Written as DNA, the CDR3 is TGTGCCAGCAGCATCCGGGACAGGGACGGGTATGGCTACACCTTC.

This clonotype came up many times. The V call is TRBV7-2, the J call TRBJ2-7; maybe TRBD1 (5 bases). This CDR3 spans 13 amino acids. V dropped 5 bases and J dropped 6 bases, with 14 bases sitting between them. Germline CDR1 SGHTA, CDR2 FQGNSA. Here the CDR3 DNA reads TGTGCCAGCAGCAACGGTGGACACAGCGAGCAGTACTTC. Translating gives CASSNGGHSEQYF.

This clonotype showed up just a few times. DNA for the CDR3: TGTGCCAGCAGACCAGACAGGGCAAACACTGAAGCTTTCTTT. This gives the protein CASRPDRANTEAFF. The chain recombines TRBV2 with TRBJ1-1, with TRBD1 identical over 7 bases. Germline CDR1 and CDR2: SNHLY and FYNNEI. V shed 6 bases, J shed 2 bases, and the junction held 6 bases outside the gene matches. This CDR3 region has 14 residues.

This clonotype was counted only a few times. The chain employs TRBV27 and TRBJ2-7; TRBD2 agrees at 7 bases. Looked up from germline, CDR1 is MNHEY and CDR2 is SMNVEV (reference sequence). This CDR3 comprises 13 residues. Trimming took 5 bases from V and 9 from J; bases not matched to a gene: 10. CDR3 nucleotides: TGTGCCAGCAGTCCCAATTTCGGGGGGACGCAGTACTTC. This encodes CASSPNFGGTQYF.

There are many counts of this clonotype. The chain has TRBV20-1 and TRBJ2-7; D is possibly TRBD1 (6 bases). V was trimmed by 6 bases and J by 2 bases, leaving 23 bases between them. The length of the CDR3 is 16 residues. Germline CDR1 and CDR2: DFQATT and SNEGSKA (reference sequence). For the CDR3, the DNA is TGCAGTGCCATTGCCCGGCTCGGGACACATACCTACGAGCAGTACTTC. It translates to CSAIARLGTHTYEQYF.

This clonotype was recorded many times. For the CDR3, the DNA is TGTGCCAGCAGCTCTGGAGCGGGACATATCTACAATGAGCAGTTCTTC. It encodes CASSSGAGHIYNEQFF. The rearrangement uses TRBV7-2 and TRBJ2-1; a weak D match, TRBD2 (7 bases). There are 16 residues in the CDR3. Looked up from germline, CDR1 is SGHTA and CDR2 is FQGNSA. V lost 4 bases, J lost 3 bases, and 16 bases lay in between.

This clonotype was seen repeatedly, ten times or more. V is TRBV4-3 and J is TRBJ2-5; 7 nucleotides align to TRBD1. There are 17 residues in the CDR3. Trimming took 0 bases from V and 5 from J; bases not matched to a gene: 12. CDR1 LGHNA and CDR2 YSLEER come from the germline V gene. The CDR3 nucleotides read TGCGCCAGCAGCCAAGAAGGCCGACAGGGAAACGTGGAGACCCAGTACTTC. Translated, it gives CASSQEGRQGNVETQYF.

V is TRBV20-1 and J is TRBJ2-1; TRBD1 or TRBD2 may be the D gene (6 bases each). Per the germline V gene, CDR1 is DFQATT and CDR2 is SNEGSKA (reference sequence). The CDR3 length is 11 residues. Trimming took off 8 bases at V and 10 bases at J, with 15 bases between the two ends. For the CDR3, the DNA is TGCAGTTCGTCCCGGGGGCGCGAGCAGTTCTTC. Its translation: CSSSRGREQFF.

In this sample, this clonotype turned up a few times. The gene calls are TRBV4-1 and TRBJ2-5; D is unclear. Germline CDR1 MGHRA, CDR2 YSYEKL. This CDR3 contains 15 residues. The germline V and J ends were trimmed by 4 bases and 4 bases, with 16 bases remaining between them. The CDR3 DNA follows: TGCGCCAGCAGCCCCTCCGGCGAGTTGCGAGAGACCCAGTACTTC. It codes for CASSPSGELRETQYF.

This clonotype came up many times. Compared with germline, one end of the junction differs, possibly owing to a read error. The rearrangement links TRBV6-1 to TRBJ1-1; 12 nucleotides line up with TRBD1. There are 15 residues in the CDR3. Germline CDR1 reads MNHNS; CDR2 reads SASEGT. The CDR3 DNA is TGTGCCAGCAGGGAAGGGACAGGGGGCAACACTGAAGCTTTCTTT. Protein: CASREGTGGNTEAFF.

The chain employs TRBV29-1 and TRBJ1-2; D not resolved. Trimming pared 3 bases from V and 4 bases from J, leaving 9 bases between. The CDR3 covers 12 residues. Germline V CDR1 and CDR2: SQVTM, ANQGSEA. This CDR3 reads CSVDERFYGYTF. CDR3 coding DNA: TGCAGCGTTGACGAGCGGTTCTATGGCTACACCTTC.

The CDR3 coding sequence is TGTGCCAGCAGCTTAGTTGGACAGGGTGGGGGCTACACCTTC. Encoded protein: CASSLVGQGGGYTF. V usage is TRBV7-2 and J usage is TRBJ1-2; 8 bases are a match to TRBD1. Germline V CDR1 and CDR2: SGHTA, FQGNSA. J lost 8 bases, V lost 1 base, and 6 bases had no gene match. This CDR3 is 14 amino acids long.

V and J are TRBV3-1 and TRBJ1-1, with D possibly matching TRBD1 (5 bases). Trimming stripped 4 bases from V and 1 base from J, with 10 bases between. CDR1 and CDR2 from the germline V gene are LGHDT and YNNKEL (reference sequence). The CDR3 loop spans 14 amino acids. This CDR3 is CASSPRDSNTEAFF. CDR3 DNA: TGTGCCAGCAGCCCCAGGGACTCGAACACTGAAGCTTTCTTT. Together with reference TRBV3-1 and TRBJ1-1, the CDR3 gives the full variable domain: DTAVSQTPKYLVTQMGNDKSIKCEQNLGHDTMYWYKQDSKKFLKIMFSYNNKELIINETVPNRFSPKSPDKAHLNLHINSLELGDSAVYFCASSPRDSNTEAFFGQGTRLTVV.

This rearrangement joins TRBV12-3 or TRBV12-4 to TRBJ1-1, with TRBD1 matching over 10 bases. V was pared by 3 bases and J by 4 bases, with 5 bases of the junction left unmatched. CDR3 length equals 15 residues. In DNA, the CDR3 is TGTGCCAGCAGTTTCCCTCGGACAGGGGGCACTGAAGCTTTCTTT. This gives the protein CASSFPRTGGTEAFF.

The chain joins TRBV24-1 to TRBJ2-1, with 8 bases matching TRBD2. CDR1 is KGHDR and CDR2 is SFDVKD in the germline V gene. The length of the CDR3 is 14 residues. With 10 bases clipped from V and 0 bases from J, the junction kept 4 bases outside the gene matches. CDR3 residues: CATSTSGSYNEQFF. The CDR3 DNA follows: TGTGCCACGAGTACTAGCGGCTCCTACAATGAGCAGTTCTTC.

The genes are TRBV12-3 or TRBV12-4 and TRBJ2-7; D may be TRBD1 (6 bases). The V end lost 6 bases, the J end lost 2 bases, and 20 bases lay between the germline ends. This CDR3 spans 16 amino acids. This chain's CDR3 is CASSPGQKKGAYEQYF. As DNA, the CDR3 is TGTGCCAGCAGCCCAGGACAGAAGAAGGGTGCCTACGAGCAGTACTTC.

CDR3 in DNA: TGTGCCAGCAGTTTAGGCCCCCAGAGAGAGCAGTACTTC. This encodes CASSLGPQREQYF. The chain combines TRBV27 with TRBJ2-7; D is undetermined. Trimming left V 2 bases short and J 7 bases short, with 12 bases between. The CDR3 length is 13 residues. The germline gives CDR1 MNHEY, CDR2 SMNVEV (reference sequence).